Presented here are 5 T cell receptor beta chains from one specimen sequenced in a study of blood T cells in healthy people across ages. Primed by a sample-barcoded 5' primer and a J-beta primer mix, a second PCR proceeded for 7 to 11 cycles. TCRdb analysed the 5' RACE reads with MiXCR anew, one entry per CDR3 protein. The data contain 550,000 to 650,000 distinct CDR3 sequences, about 28% of them singletons. These data also featured in a second study, about T cells of mothers and their children.

Sequencing used blood. Receptor source: a boy aged 2-15 years in good health.

The chain is built from TRBV19 and TRBJ2-7; weak D call: TRBD2 (5 bases). This CDR3 is built from 14 residues. The germline V gene has CDR1 LNHDA and CDR2 SQIVND (reference sequence). With 8 bases removed from V and 2 bases from J, the gap between germline ends came to 16 bases. CDR3 nucleotide sequence: TGTGCCAGTCAAAGTGGAGGTCTGGCCTACGAGCAGTACTTC. Protein sequence: CASQSGGLAYEQYF.

The chain is built from TRBV27 and TRBJ1-6, with 10 bases matching TRBD1. The CDR3 extends over 16 amino acids. After removal of 0 bases from V and 9 bases from J, the junction contained 5 bases not matched to a gene. Germline V gives CDR1 MNHEY, CDR2 SMNVEV (reference sequence). As DNA, the CDR3 is TGTGCCAGCAGTTTATCGTGGACAGGGGGTGGTTCACCCCTCCACTTT. Translation: CASSLSWTGGGSPLHF.

This clonotype was seen only a few times. The chain is built from TRBV29-1 and TRBJ2-4; TRBD1 might be the D (5 bases). V was trimmed by 0 bases and J by 9 bases, leaving 15 bases between them. The CDR3 covers 14 residues. Germline loops: CDR1 SQVTM, CDR2 ANQGSEA. CDR3 protein: CSVEDRAGIGIQYF. Here the CDR3 DNA reads TGCAGCGTTGAAGATCGGGCAGGGATCGGCATTCAGTACTTC. The full variable domain, its missing parts supplied by reference TRBV29-1 and TRBJ2-4, is SAVISQKPSRDICQRGTSLTIQCQVDSQVTMMFWYRQQPGQSLTLIATANQGSEATYESGFVIDKFPISRPNLTFSTLTVSNMSPEDSSIYLCSVEDRAGIGIQYFGAGTRLSVL.

The chain carries TRBV12-3 or TRBV12-4 and TRBJ2-1; TRBD2 matches at 11 bases. This CDR3 comprises 16 residues. The ends lost 6 bases at V and 0 bases at J; junction bases unmatched: 4. The CDR3 DNA sequence: TGTGCCAGCAGGCCTACTAGCGGGAGCTCCTACAATGAGCAGTTCTTC. This sequence encodes CASRPTSGSSYNEQFF.

The table lists this clonotype with a few counts. V usage is TRBV10-2 and J usage is TRBJ2-7; 7 positions match TRBD2. Germline CDR1 reads WSHSY; CDR2 reads SAAADI. V lost 0 bases and J lost 2; bases outside the gene matches: 7. CDR3 size: 16 residues. DNA of the CDR3: TGCGCCAGCAGTGAGTCGCAGCTAGCGGACACCTACGAGCAGTACTTC. Translation: CASSESQLADTYEQYF.